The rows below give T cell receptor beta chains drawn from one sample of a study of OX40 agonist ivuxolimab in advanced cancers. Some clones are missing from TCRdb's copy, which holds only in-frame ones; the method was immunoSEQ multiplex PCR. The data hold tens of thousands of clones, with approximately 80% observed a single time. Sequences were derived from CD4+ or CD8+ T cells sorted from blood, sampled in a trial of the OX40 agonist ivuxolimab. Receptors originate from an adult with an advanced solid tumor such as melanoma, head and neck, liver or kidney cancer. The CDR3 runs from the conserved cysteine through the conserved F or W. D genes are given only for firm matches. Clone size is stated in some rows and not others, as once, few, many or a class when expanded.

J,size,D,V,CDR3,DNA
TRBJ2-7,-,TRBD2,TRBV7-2,CASSPGLASSYEQYF,TGTGCCAGCAGCCCGGGACTAGCTAGCTCCTACGAGCAGTACTTC
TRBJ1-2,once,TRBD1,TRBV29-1,CSVEEGQGMYIGYTF,TGCAGCGTTGAAGAGGGACAGGGAATGTACATCGGCTACACCTTC
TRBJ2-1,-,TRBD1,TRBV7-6,CASSLVDRENEQFF,TGTGCCAGCAGCTTAGTAGACAGGGAGAATGAGCAGTTCTTC
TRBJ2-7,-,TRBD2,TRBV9,CASSVEAGGFWEQYF,TGTGCCAGCAGCGTGGAAGCGGGAGGGTTCTGGGAGCAGTACTTC
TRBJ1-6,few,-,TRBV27,CASSSRGWNSPLHF,TGTGCCAGCAGTTCCAGGGGTTGGAATTCACCCCTCCACTTT
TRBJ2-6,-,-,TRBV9,CASSPHETPSGANVLTF,TGTGCCAGCAGCCCACACGAGACCCCTTCTGGGGCCAACGTCCTGACTTTC
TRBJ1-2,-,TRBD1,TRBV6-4,CASRGDRGNGYTF,TGTGCCAGCAGGGGAGACAGGGGTAATGGCTACACCTTC
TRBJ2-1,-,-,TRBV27,CASSPGVLGAYNEQFF,TGTGCCAGCAGTCCCGGGGTTCTGGGGGCCTACAATGAGCAGTTCTTC
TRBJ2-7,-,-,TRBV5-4,CASSLELDLDYYEQYF,TGTGCCAGCAGCTTGGAATTGGATCTGGACTACTACGAGCAGTACTTC
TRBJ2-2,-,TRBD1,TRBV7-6,CASSLGLGYRGTGELFF,TGTGCCAGCAGCTTAGGGCTGGGTTACAGGGGCACCGGGGAGCTGTTTTTT
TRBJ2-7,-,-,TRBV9,CASSVDGVDEQYF,TGTGCCAGCAGCGTAGATGGGGTCGACGAGCAGTACTTC
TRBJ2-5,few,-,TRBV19,CASSFLAGEETQYF,TGTGCCAGTAGCTTCCTGGCCGGGGAAGAGACCCAGTACTTC
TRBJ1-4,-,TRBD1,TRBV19,CASKQGQTNEKLFF,TGTGCCAGTAAACAGGGACAGACTAATGAAAAACTGTTTTTT
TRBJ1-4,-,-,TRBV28,CASSLRPRTNEKLFF,TGTGCCAGCAGTTTACGCCCGAGGACTAATGAAAAACTGTTTTTT
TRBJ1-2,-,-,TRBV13,CASSFPDLEGYTF,TGTGCCAGCAGCTTTCCCGACTTGGAAGGCTACACCTTC
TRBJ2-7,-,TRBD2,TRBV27,CASSVLAGPSYEQYF,TGTGCCAGCAGTGTTCTAGCGGGACCCTCCTACGAGCAGTACTTC